The 21 T cell receptor beta chains below were found in one sample sequenced in a study of T cell changes during pregnancy in multiple sclerosis. Generated by immunoSEQ multiplex PCR, the TCRdb table keeps only in-frame clones and is missing some. The table lists about 48,000 clones, around 92% of them singletons. Sequenced here: CD4+ T cells from peripheral blood mononuclear cells, sampled in the second trimester of pregnancy. These receptors all stem from a female donor in good health, enrolled as a control in a pregnancy study.

The chain recombines TRBV10-3 with TRBJ2-7; 7 bases map to TRBD1. Per germline, CDR1 ENHRY and CDR2 SYGVKD. There are 13 residues in the CDR3. Trimming removed 6 bases from V and 1 base from J; junction bases left unmatched: 3. The CDR3 DNA reads TGTGCCATCAGCTCAGGGGGATCCTACGAGCAGTACTTC. It codes for CAISSGGSYEQYF.

This chain uses TRBV7-2 with TRBJ2-2; 7 bases match TRBD2. J was trimmed by 0 bases and V by 5 bases; bases with no gene match: 12. The CDR3 contains 18 residues. Germline-derived CDR1 and CDR2 are SGHTA and FQGNSA. The CDR3 loop reads CASSPPGLTLTNTGELFF. The CDR3 DNA follows: TGTGCCAGCAGCCCCCCGGGACTAACTCTAACGAACACCGGGGAGCTGTTTTTT.

The chain recombines TRBV5-6 with TRBJ2-7, with D possibly being TRBD2 (5 bases). V was cut by 4 bases and J by 5 bases, with 19 bases left in between. The germline V gene encodes CDR1 SGHDT and CDR2 YYEEEE. The CDR3 extends over 15 amino acids. The CDR3 coding sequence is TGTGCCAGCAGCCCGGATCGAGGGATGGATCACGAGCAGTACTTC. This sequence encodes CASSPDRGMDHEQYF.

A single count supports this clone. The chain combines TRBV6-5 with TRBJ1-3; 7 bases are shared with TRBD1. Germline V lookup: CDR1 MNHEY, CDR2 SVGAGI. The junction had 8 bases not matched to a gene; V was cut back by 0 bases and J by 15 bases. This CDR3 contains 13 residues. The CDR3 region is CASSYSRTGAEYF. The CDR3 DNA reads as TGTGCCAGCAGTTACTCGCGGACAGGAGCTGAATATTTT.

The J gene is TRBJ2-7, the V gene TRBV5-1; 10 bases align to TRBD1. Germline values: CDR1 SGHRS, CDR2 YFSETQ. The V segment lost 0 bases and the J segment 4 bases; nucleotides outside the gene matches: 7. The CDR3 has 16 amino acids. The CDR3 DNA follows: TGCGCCAGCAGCTTGGGACAGGGGGCGTTCAAATACGAGCAGTACTTC. Protein: CASSLGQGAFKYEQYF.

The gene calls are TRBV6-5 and TRBJ1-2; tentatively, D is TRBD1 (6 bases). CDR3 length: 14 residues. Between the trimmed V and J ends, which lost 8 bases and 0 bases, there was a span of 13 bases. Germline loops: CDR1 MNHEY, CDR2 SVGAGI. In nucleotides, the CDR3 is TGTGCCAGCGGGAACAGGGAAGCTAACTATGGCTACACCTTC. Its protein is CASGNREANYGYTF.

The rearrangement links TRBV5-1 to TRBJ2-5, with TRBD2 matching 9 bases. V was pared by 4 bases and J by 12 bases, with 13 bases of the junction left unmatched. The CDR3 covers 14 residues. The germline gives CDR1 SGHRS, CDR2 YFSETQ. CDR3 nucleotide sequence: TGCGCCAGCAGCAGAATTAGCGGGAGTCCCGGCGAGTACTTC. The encoded protein is CASSRISGSPGEYF.

V and J are TRBV12-5 and TRBJ2-7, with 9 bases matching TRBD2. V gave up 6 bases and J gave up 6 bases; unmatched junction bases: 12. Germline lookup yields CDR1 LGHNT and CDR2 FRNRAP. The CDR3 covers 15 residues. The CDR3 DNA reads as TGTGCTAGTGGCCGCGGCCTAGCGGGATCGGGCGAGCAGTACTTC. Protein product: CASGRGLAGSGEQYF.

The chain recombines TRBV6-5 with TRBJ1-5; D ambiguous. Between the trimmed V and J ends, which lost 0 bases and 3 bases, there was a span of 9 bases. This CDR3 spans 15 amino acids. Germline V CDR1 and CDR2: MNHEY, SVGAGI. CDR3 residues: CASSYSRSFNQPQHF. The CDR3 DNA is TGTGCCAGCAGTTACTCGAGGTCGTTCAATCAGCCCCAGCATTTT.

This chain joins TRBV10-3 and TRBJ1-1, with 9 nucleotides matching TRBD1. The germline gives CDR1 ENHRY, CDR2 SYGVKD. The CDR3 has 15 residues. The J segment lost 1 base and the V segment lost 6 bases, leaving 6 bases of the junction unmatched. The CDR3 region is CAIRGDRVPNTEAFF. CDR3 bases: TGTGCCATCAGGGGGGACAGGGTTCCGAACACTGAAGCTTTCTTT.

This clone was found once. The chain is built from TRBV6-5 and TRBJ2-5; D remains ambiguous. Germline V gene data show CDR1 as MNHEY and CDR2 as SVGAGI. This CDR3 has 13 amino acids. With 5 bases removed from V and 4 bases from J, the gap between germline ends came to 11 bases. The CDR3 DNA follows: TGTGCCAGCAGTCTCACCAGAGGAGAGACCCAGTACTTC. This gives the protein CASSLTRGETQYF.

The chain carries TRBV25-1 and TRBJ2-7; D not resolved. Looked up from germline, CDR1 is MGHDK and CDR2 is SYGVNS. CDR3 length: 11 residues. V gave up 4 bases and J gave up 4 bases, with 5 bases separating them. CDR3 sequence reads: CASSAGYEQYF. CDR3 nucleotide sequence: TGTGCCAGCAGTGCCGGTTACGAGCAGTACTTC.

This clone has only one observation. V usage is TRBV18 and J usage is TRBJ2-7; TRBD2 matches at 8 bases. V trimming: 2 bases; J trimming: 2 bases; junction bases outside the gene matches: 5. This CDR3 has 15 residues. Germline CDR1 reads KGHSH; CDR2 reads LQKENI. The DNA for the CDR3 is TGTGCCAGCTCACCAAAGCGGGAGAGACCCTACGAGCAGTACTTC. It specifies CASSPKRERPYEQYF.

This chain links TRBV7-3 with TRBJ2-7; 10 positions agree with TRBD1. Germline V lookup: CDR1 SGHTA, CDR2 FQGTGA. V lost 4 bases, J lost 5 bases, and 5 bases stayed unmatched. This CDR3 spans 14 amino acids. The CDR3: CASSSFGQGDEQYF. The CDR3 DNA reads TGTGCCAGCAGCTCCTTCGGACAGGGGGACGAGCAGTACTTC.

The V and J genes are TRBV9 and TRBJ2-5, with TRBD2 as a possible D gene (6 bases). Between the trimmed V and J ends, which lost 1 base and 5 bases, there was a span of 15 bases. CDR1 and CDR2 from the germline V gene are SGDLS and YYNGEE. This CDR3 spans 15 amino acids. The CDR3 protein is CASSVSEGAGETQYF. CDR3 DNA sequence: TGTGCCAGCAGCGTAAGCGAAGGGGCGGGGGAGACCCAGTACTTC. The full variable domain, with the rest looked up from reference TRBV9 and TRBJ2-5, is DSGVTQTPKHLITATGQRVTLRCSPRSGDLSVYWYQQSLDQGLQFLIQYYNGEERAKGNILERFSAQQFPDLHSELNLSSLELGDSALYFCASSVSEGAGETQYFGPGTRLLVL.

V gene TRBV6-6 combines with J gene TRBJ1-5, with D possibly matching TRBD1 (6 bases). Germline V lookup: CDR1 MNHNY, CDR2 SVGAGI (reference sequence). The V gene lost 7 bases and the J gene lost 9 bases, with 13 bases spanning the gap. CDR3 length equals 12 residues. The chain's CDR3 is CASTTGGAPQHF. CDR3 sequence (DNA): TGTGCCAGCACCACCGGGGGGGCGCCCCAGCATTTT.

The CDR3 nucleotides read TGTGCCATCAGTGAAGGTGGGAGGACTGATACGCAGTATTTT. Protein sequence: CAISEGGRTDTQYF. The V and J genes are TRBV10-3 and TRBJ2-3, with D tentatively TRBD2 (6 bases). The CDR3 is 14 amino acids. Germline-derived CDR1 and CDR2 are ENHRY and SYGVKD. The V and J ends lost 3 bases and 6 bases respectively, with 13 bases between them.

This chain connects TRBV4-3 to TRBJ1-1; D gene unclear. Trimming pared 0 bases from V and 1 base from J, leaving 6 bases between. CDR3 length equals 14 residues. Germline V CDR1 and CDR2: LGHNA, YSLEER. CDR3 loop: CASSQETPNTEAFF. As DNA, the CDR3 is TGCGCCAGCAGCCAAGAAACACCGAACACTGAAGCTTTCTTT.

The genes are TRBV5-6 and TRBJ2-1; 8 positions agree with TRBD1. The CDR3 sequence is 15 residues long. Germline CDR1 is SGHDT and CDR2 is YYEEEE. Trimming at V came to 5 bases and at J to 8 bases, leaving 12 bases not matched to a gene. The CDR3: CASRLSGGVIHEQFF. CDR3 coding DNA: TGTGCCAGCAGGCTTTCAGGGGGCGTTATCCATGAGCAGTTCTTC.

The chain couples TRBV27 to TRBJ1-5; TRBD1 aligns across 7 bases. J gave up 0 bases and V 6 bases, and 5 bases lay outside the gene matches. In germline, CDR1 is MNHEY, CDR2 SMNVEV (reference sequence). The CDR3 totals 15 residues. This chain's CDR3 is CASRPTGNSNQPQHF. CDR3 bases: TGTGCCAGCAGGCCGACAGGGAATAGCAATCAGCCCCAGCATTTT.

This sequence joins TRBV7-2 and TRBJ2-7, with 8 positions matching TRBD1. The CDR3 consists of 14 residues. Germline values: CDR1 SGHTA, CDR2 FQGNSA. The V segment lost 5 bases and the J segment 5 bases; nucleotides outside the gene matches: 8. CDR3 sequence (DNA): TGTGCCAGCAGCGAGACAGGGGCGCGAAACGAGCAGTACTTC. Its protein product is CASSETGARNEQYF.